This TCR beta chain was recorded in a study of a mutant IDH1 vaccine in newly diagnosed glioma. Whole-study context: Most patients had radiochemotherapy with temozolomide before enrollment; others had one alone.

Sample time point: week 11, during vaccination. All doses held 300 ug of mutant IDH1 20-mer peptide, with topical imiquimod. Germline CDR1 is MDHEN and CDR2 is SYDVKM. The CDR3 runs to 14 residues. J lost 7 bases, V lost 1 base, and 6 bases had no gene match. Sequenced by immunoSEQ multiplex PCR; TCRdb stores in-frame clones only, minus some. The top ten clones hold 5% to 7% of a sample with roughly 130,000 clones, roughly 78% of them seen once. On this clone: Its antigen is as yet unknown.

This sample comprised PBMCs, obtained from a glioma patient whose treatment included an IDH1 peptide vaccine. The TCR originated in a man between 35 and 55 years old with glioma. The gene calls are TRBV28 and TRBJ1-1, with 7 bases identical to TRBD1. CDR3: CASSLLGTDFEAFF. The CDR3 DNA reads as TGTGCCAGCAGTTTATTAGGGACAGACTTTGAAGCTTTCTTT.